This T cell receptor (beta chain) was found in a study of blood T cell repertoires in COVID-19. CDR1 and CDR2 from the germline V gene are SGDLS and YYNGEE. Trimming took 7 bases from V and 7 from J; bases not matched to a gene: 7. The CDR3 has 13 amino acids. The protocol was immunoSEQ multiplex PCR, while the TCRdb copy is restricted to in-frame clones and leaves out a portion. The top ten clones hold 4% to 4.5% of a sample with 400,000 to 550,000 clones, roughly 89% of them seen once. This clone appeared a single time. The receptor's source is a woman younger than 45 with acute or convalescent COVID-19. Material for sequencing was peripheral blood. The chain uses TRBV9 and TRBJ2-2; 7 bases fit TRBD1. The CDR3 DNA sequence: TGTGCCAGCTGGGACAGCTGGGTCGGGGAGCTGTTTTTT. Residues: CASWDSWVGELFF.